These 26 T cell receptor beta chains were all obtained from the same sample, sequenced in a study of shared clonotypes between healthy human individuals. TCRdb keeps only in-frame clones here, not all; method: immunoSEQ multiplex PCR. The profile covers more than 400,000 clones, with around 80% appearing a single time and around 13% taken by the ten largest. The sequenced sample consisted of PBMCs. The receptors here all came from a woman aged 40 to 49 in good health. Some clones in this sample may be carry-over from other donors' samples.

V usage is TRBV27 and J usage is TRBJ2-3; D assignment may be TRBD1 or TRBD2 (5 bases each). The CDR3 is made up of 14 amino acids. The V end was cut by 4 bases, the J end by 10 bases, with 18 bases between. Germline V gene sequence: CDR1 MNHEY, CDR2 SMNVEV (reference sequence). Here the CDR3 DNA reads TGTGCCAGCAGTTGGGACGTCGGCTCGTCCTCGCAGTATTTT. Translated: CASSWDVGSSSQYF.

This clone was seen a handful of times. This rearrangement joins TRBV5-1 to TRBJ2-2; TRBD1 matches at 7 bases. The length of the CDR3 is 16 residues. The germline V gene encodes CDR1 SGHRS and CDR2 YFSETQ. V trimming: 0 bases; J trimming: 5 bases; junction bases outside the gene matches: 7. CDR3 region: CASSLEHRGRTGELFF. The CDR3, as DNA: TGCGCCAGCAGCTTGGAACACAGGGGCAGGACCGGGGAGCTGTTTTTT.

This clone was detected once. This chain joins TRBV19 and TRBJ2-1, with D unresolved. The CDR3 totals 14 residues. The V gene lost 2 bases and the J gene lost 5 bases, with 10 bases spanning the gap. Per germline, CDR1 LNHDA and CDR2 SQIVND (reference sequence). The CDR3 DNA follows: TGTGCCAGTAGTATATTGGGGTTCGACAATGAGCAGTTCTTC. This codes for CASSILGFDNEQFF.

J is TRBJ2-2 and V is TRBV15; 8 nucleotides align to TRBD2. V gave up 0 bases and J gave up 6 bases; unmatched junction bases: 6. This CDR3 is built from 16 residues. Germline loops: CDR1 LNHNV, CDR2 YYDKDF (reference sequence). CDR3 bases: TGTGCCACCAGCAGAGATCTCGGGAGGGCACCCGGGGAGCTGTTTTTT. This sequence encodes CATSRDLGRAPGELFF. Full variable domain (outside the CDR3, taken from reference TRBV15 and TRBJ2-2): DAMVIQNPRYQVTQFGKPVTLSCSQTLNHNVMYWYQQKSSQAPKLLFHYYDKDFNNEADTPDNFQSRRPNTSFCFLDIRSPGLGDTAMYLCATSRDLGRAPGELFFGEGSRLTVL.

Only one count was recorded for this clone. The chain carries TRBV28 and TRBJ2-7; no definite D call. The germline V gene encodes CDR1 MDHEN and CDR2 SYDVKM. V lost 3 bases to trimming and J lost 6 bases, with 12 bases between them. The CDR3 runs to 13 residues. The CDR3 protein is CASSFRGIREQYF. CDR3 in DNA: TGTGCCAGCAGTTTTAGAGGAATACGCGAGCAGTACTTC.

This clone showed up just a few times. Given a much more abundant clone one base away, this may be a read error. The same CDR3 arises from other DNA sequences in this sample as well. V and J are TRBV7-2 and TRBJ2-3; D gene ambiguous. Germline loops: CDR1 SGHTA, CDR2 FQGNSA. The CDR3 is made up of 12 amino acids. Trimming pared 3 bases from V and 0 bases from J, leaving 1 base between. CDR3 in DNA: TGTGCCAGCAGCTTTAGCACAGATACGCAGTATTTT. Its translation: CASSFSTDTQYF.

The chain carries TRBV7-8 and TRBJ2-7; the D gene is possibly TRBD2 (6 bases). V lost 2 bases, J lost 7 bases, and 21 bases lay in between. The CDR3 is 16 amino acids. CDR1 SGHVS and CDR2 FQNEAQ come from the germline V gene. The CDR3 spells CASSLLGGLMIKEQYF. In DNA form, the CDR3 reads TGTGCCAGCAGCTTACTTGGAGGGCTTATGATTAAGGAGCAGTACTTC.

The chain links TRBV10-1 to TRBJ2-6; no reliable D call. V was shortened by 0 bases and J by 0 bases, with 15 bases between the two germline ends. CDR1 is WNHNN and CDR2 is SYGVQD in the germline V gene (reference sequence). The CDR3 totals 19 residues. The CDR3 here is CASSESAVAYRSGANVLTF. CDR3 in DNA: TGCGCCAGCAGTGAGTCTGCGGTGGCGTATCGCTCTGGGGCCAACGTCCTGACTTTC.

The chain links TRBV6-1 to TRBJ1-4; weak D call: TRBD1 (6 bases). The V end lost 8 bases, the J end lost 5 bases, and 18 bases lay between the germline ends. Germline-derived CDR1 and CDR2 are MNHNS and SASEGT. The CDR3 is made up of 15 amino acids. The CDR3 is CASGGRGEINEKLFF. The CDR3 bases are TGTGCCAGCGGGGGGAGGGGGGAGATAAATGAAAAACTGTTTTTT.

This chain connects TRBV20-1 to TRBJ2-5; D gene unclear. Germline V gives CDR1 DFQATT, CDR2 SNEGSKA (reference sequence). Trimming removed 3 bases from V and 6 bases from J, with 5 bases in between. CDR3 length: 10 residues. Written as DNA, the CDR3 is TGCAGTGCTAGGGAGAAGACCCAGTACTTC. Translation: CSAREKTQYF.

The chain combines TRBV27 with TRBJ1-2; TRBD1 agrees at 9 bases. V gave up 3 bases and J gave up 6 bases; unmatched junction bases: 2. The CDR3 has 13 residues. The germline CDR1 and CDR2 sequences are MNHEY and SMNVEV (reference sequence). This CDR3 is CASSLDRGNGYTF. The CDR3, as DNA: TGTGCCAGCAGTTTGGACAGGGGCAATGGCTACACCTTC.

This clone appeared a few times. The chain employs TRBV18 and TRBJ1-1; D ambiguous. Germline loops: CDR1 KGHSH, CDR2 LQKENI. Trimming took 5 bases from V and 3 from J, leaving 10 bases between them. The CDR3 is 13 residues long. The CDR3 here is CASSGSRDTEAFF. CDR3 DNA sequence: TGTGCCAGCTCAGGTTCCAGAGACACTGAAGCTTTCTTT.

CDR3 region: CASSLTFPVGELFF. For the CDR3, the DNA is TGTGCCAGCAGCTTAACATTTCCGGTCGGGGAGCTGTTTTTT. The gene calls are TRBV7-2 and TRBJ2-2; D remains unclear. The V end was cut by 2 bases, the J end by 7 bases, with 11 bases between. The germline V gene has CDR1 SGHTA and CDR2 FQGNSA. This CDR3 contains 14 residues.

In this sample, this clone turned up a few times. The gene calls are TRBV7-9 and TRBJ1-2; 11 bases align to TRBD1. Germline V gives CDR1 SEHNR, CDR2 FQNEAQ (reference sequence). V shed 2 bases, J shed 2 bases, and the junction held 4 bases outside the gene matches. This CDR3 is built from 16 residues. CDR3 sequence reads: CASSLSGQGANYGYTF. CDR3 bases: TGTGCCAGCAGCTTATCCGGACAGGGGGCGAACTATGGCTACACCTTC. The whole variable domain, filled in from reference TRBV7-9 and TRBJ1-2, reads DTGVSQNPRHKITKRGQNVTFRCDPISEHNRLYWYRQTLGQGPEFLTYFQNEAQLEKSRLLSDRFSAERPKGSFSTLEIQRTEQGDSAMYLCASSLSGQGANYGYTFGSGTRLTVV.

The genes are TRBV28 and TRBJ2-7; TRBD1 agrees at 10 bases. Germline lookup yields CDR1 MDHEN and CDR2 SYDVKM. The V gene end was trimmed by 1 base and the J gene end by 6 bases; junction bases not matched to a gene: 6. The CDR3 spans 15 residues. CDR3 bases: TGTGCCAGCAGTTTATCGGTGGGGACAGGGGCCGAGCAGTACTTC. Its translation is CASSLSVGTGAEQYF.

V usage is TRBV6-5 and J usage is TRBJ2-7; D is perhaps TRBD1 (6 bases). The CDR3 length is 14 residues. Trimming left V 5 bases short and J 10 bases short, with 21 bases between. The germline gives CDR1 MNHEY, CDR2 SVGAGI. In nucleotides, the CDR3 is TGTGCCAGCAGTAGAGACCCAGGGGTGAGGGAACAGTACTTC. This codes for CASSRDPGVREQYF.

The chain couples TRBV2 to TRBJ1-4; D not resolved. Germline CDR1 is SNHLY and CDR2 is FYNNEI. This CDR3 spans 12 amino acids. The V and J ends lost 7 bases and 8 bases respectively, with 11 bases between them. The CDR3 DNA sequence: TGTGCCAGCAACTGGGCTCGAGAAAAACTGTTTTTT. Protein sequence: CASNWAREKLFF.

The chain combines TRBV28 with TRBJ2-7; TRBD2 might be the D (6 bases). The CDR3 runs 15 residues. Between the trimmed V and J ends, which lost 8 bases and 0 bases, there was a span of 17 bases. Germline values: CDR1 MDHEN, CDR2 SYDVKM. The CDR3 loop is CASSVLGGYSYEQYF. CDR3 nucleotides: TGTGCCAGCTCAGTTCTGGGAGGTTACTCCTACGAGCAGTACTTC.

The chain's CDR3 is CASSSSSGAVSGNTIYF. The DNA for the CDR3 is TGCGCCAGCAGCTCTAGCAGCGGGGCGGTCTCTGGAAACACCATATATTTT. The rearrangement uses TRBV5-1 and TRBJ1-3, with a tentative D call TRBD1 (5 bases). Trimming pared 3 bases from V and 0 bases from J, leaving 16 bases between. CDR3 length: 17 amino acids. The germline V gene has CDR1 SGHRS and CDR2 YFSETQ.

The V call is TRBV6-1, the J call TRBJ2-3; D is ambiguous. The CDR3 extends over 15 amino acids. The germline V gene encodes CDR1 MNHNS and CDR2 SASEGT. V lost 3 bases to trimming and J lost 1 base, with 11 bases between them. In DNA form, the CDR3 reads TGTGCCAGCAGTGAGGCCAGCCCACGCACAGATACGCAGTATTTT. It specifies CASSEASPRTDTQYF.

The chain has TRBV5-8 and TRBJ2-1, with 10 bases aligning to TRBD2. Per germline, CDR1 SGHTS and CDR2 YDEGEE. The CDR3 totals 15 residues. The trim removed 2 bases at V and 4 bases at J, leaving 3 bases unmatched. The chain's CDR3 is CASSLGTSEYNEQFF. In DNA, the CDR3 is TGTGCCAGCAGCTTAGGGACTAGCGAATACAATGAGCAGTTCTTC. The full variable domain, in which reference TRBV5-8 and TRBJ2-1 provide the parts outside the CDR3, is EAGVTQSPTHLIKTRGQQATLRCSPISGHTSVYWYQQALGLGLQFLLWYDEGEERNRGNFPPRFSGRQFPNYSSELNVNALELEDSALYLCASSLGTSEYNEQFFGPGTRLTVL.

This clone came up a few times. V and J are TRBV10-2 and TRBJ1-6, with a weak D call TRBD1 (5 bases). The germline V gene encodes CDR1 WSHSY and CDR2 SAAADI. Trimming stripped 0 bases from V and 6 bases from J, with 6 bases between. The length of the CDR3 is 14 residues. The CDR3 DNA follows: TGCGCCAGCAGTGAGTCGACAGCTAATTCACCCCTCCACTTT. Its translation is CASSESTANSPLHF.

The V gene is TRBV4-2, the J gene TRBJ2-5; a weak D match, TRBD1 (5 bases). Trimming removed 3 bases at V and 5 bases at J, with 10 bases between. Germline-derived CDR1 and CDR2 are LGHNA and YNFKEQ. The CDR3 sequence is 13 residues long. Written as DNA, the CDR3 is TGTGCCAGCAGCCAGGTGGGGCGGGAGACCCAGTACTTC. Residues: CASSQVGRETQYF.

The J gene is TRBJ2-5, the V gene TRBV10-3, with 10 positions matching TRBD2. The CDR3 consists of 15 residues. The junction had 5 bases not matched to a gene; V was cut back by 5 bases and J by 2 bases. Germline V gives CDR1 ENHRY, CDR2 SYGVKD. The CDR3 nucleotides read TGTGCCATCAGTTCGCTAGCGGGAGTTCAAGAGACCCAGTACTTC. Its translation: CAISSLAGVQETQYF.

This chain joins TRBV7-6 and TRBJ2-3, with D unclear. The V gene's germline CDR1 is SGHVS and CDR2 FNYEAQ. Trimming removed 1 base from V and 0 bases from J, with 17 bases in between. This CDR3 has 18 amino acids. The CDR3 here is CASSLGVGQTFSTDTQYF. CDR3 DNA: TGTGCCAGCAGCTTAGGGGTAGGGCAGACGTTTAGCACAGATACGCAGTATTTT.

The chain combines TRBV28 with TRBJ1-4, with D possibly being TRBD1 (5 bases). V lost 2 bases, J lost 4 bases, and 11 bases lay in between. Germline CDR1 is MDHEN and CDR2 is SYDVKM. The CDR3 contains 15 residues. The CDR3 bases are TGTGCCAGCAGTTTAGGGGGGGTGGGTAATGAAAAACTGTTTTTT. This sequence encodes CASSLGGVGNEKLFF.